This T cell receptor beta chain is drawn from a study of cytomegalovirus exposure and HLA in healthy donors. Study results and limitations: Researchers counted roughly 150 TCR beta chains as cytomegalovirus-associated. Rare TCR sequences dominated, though some public TCRs recurred in many donors.

V shed 0 bases and J shed 0 bases, with 24 bases lying between them. CDR1 and CDR2 (germline): GTSNPN, SVGIG (reference sequence). The CDR3 contains 20 residues. A word on this clone: Its antigen is unidentified.

The table came from immunoSEQ multiplex PCR; TCRdb's copy has only in-frame clones and leaves some out. The table has about 260,000 clones, around 91% seen once. The receptor's source is a woman aged 30 to 39 in good health and CMV-seronegative. The chain employs TRBV30 and TRBJ1-5, with D hard to call. Sequencing was carried out using PBMCs. The CDR3 region has the DNA TGTGCCTGGAGTGTGGTCGGCAGGAAAACTTCGCGGTGTAGCAATCAGCCCCAGCATTTT. Translating it yields CAWSVVGRKTSRCSNQPQHF.